This TCR beta chain originates from a study of blood T cell repertoires in COVID-19. At the level of the study: From the United States, Italy and Spain came samples of acute and convalescent COVID-19.

In the authors' methods: Amplifying reference gene primers gave estimates of nucleated cell counts. This table comes from immunoSEQ multiplex PCR, and its TCRdb copy is limited to in-frame clones, with some not included. V and J calls and clone size come straight from that table; D and trimming were deduced from the DNA. The sample has about 130,000 clones, approximately 85% seen once. Trimming cost V 2 bases and J 5 bases, with 4 bases left between them. Germline CDR1 is LNHDA and CDR2 is SQIVND (reference sequence). This CDR3 has 13 amino acids. A Seattle source enrolled patients during active infection and followed them longitudinally.

J is TRBJ1-6 and V is TRBV19, with D hard to call. This TCR was recovered from a man aged 25-45 years with COVID-19, enrolled during active disease. Material: peripheral blood. This CDR3 reads CASSITDNSPLHF. The CDR3 DNA follows: TGTGCCAGTAGTATAACGGATAATTCACCCCTCCACTTT.